The next 32 T cell receptor beta chains were all read from a single sample in a study of cytomegalovirus exposure and HLA in healthy donors. The PCR made use of 60 Vbeta and 13 Jbeta primers. Data came from immunoSEQ multiplex PCR; TCRdb stores just in-frame clones and leaves some out. The sample records some 120,000 clones, roughly 80% being singletons. Source material: PBMCs. Source of these receptors: a male donor in good health and CMV-seronegative.

This clone was found a few times. The gene calls are TRBV25-1 and TRBJ1-1; D is uncertain. Germline V lookup: CDR1 MGHDK, CDR2 SYGVNS. The length of the CDR3 is 11 residues. Trimming removed 2 bases from V and 8 bases from J, with 6 bases in between. CDR3 sequence reads: CASSEATEAFF. The CDR3 bases are TGTGCCAGCAGTGAAGCTACCGAAGCTTTCTTT.

V gene TRBV7-9 combines with J gene TRBJ1-5, with 10 bases lining up with TRBD1. This CDR3 has 16 amino acids. Germline V gene sequence: CDR1 SEHNR, CDR2 FQNEAQ (reference sequence). V lost 2 bases, J lost 5 bases, and 6 bases stayed unmatched. The CDR3 reads CASSLWAGQGDQPQHF. In DNA, the CDR3 is TGTGCCAGCAGCTTATGGGCCGGACAGGGGGATCAGCCCCAGCATTTT.

The V gene is TRBV9, the J gene TRBJ2-2, with D hard to call. The length of the CDR3 is 15 residues. V was cut by 0 bases and J by 3 bases, with 9 bases left in between. Germline loops: CDR1 SGDLS, CDR2 YYNGEE. This CDR3 is CASSVATADTGELFF. In nucleotides, the CDR3 is TGTGCCAGCAGCGTAGCAACAGCTGACACCGGGGAGCTGTTTTTT.

This rearrangement joins TRBV18 to TRBJ2-6; 9 nucleotides match TRBD1. The ends lost 1 base at V and 2 bases at J; junction bases unmatched: 6. The V gene's germline CDR1 is KGHSH and CDR2 LQKENI. CDR3 length equals 18 residues. The CDR3 spells CASSPLGDRAPGANVLTF. The CDR3 bases are TGTGCCAGCTCACCACTTGGGGACAGGGCTCCTGGGGCCAACGTCCTGACTTTC.

The chain is built from TRBV30 and TRBJ1-4; no clear D. V dropped 3 bases and J dropped 8 bases, with 13 bases sitting between them. This CDR3 region has 13 residues. The germline V gene encodes CDR1 GTSNPN and CDR2 SVGIG (reference sequence). The CDR3 here is CAWSTDAHEKLFF. The CDR3 DNA reads TGTGCCTGGAGCACAGACGCTCACGAAAAACTGTTTTTT.

The chain recombines TRBV30 with TRBJ2-7; 10 bases match TRBD2. CDR1 is GTSNPN and CDR2 is SVGIG in the germline V gene (reference sequence). The J segment lost 5 bases and the V segment lost 2 bases, leaving 12 bases of the junction unmatched. The CDR3 is 16 amino acids. CDR3 DNA sequence: TGTGCCTGGAGTCAGTTCGTAGGTACTAGCGGGGACGAGCAGTACTTC. Residues: CAWSQFVGTSGDEQYF.

The chain carries TRBV27 and TRBJ2-5, with 13 bases identical to TRBD2. CDR3 length: 17 residues. Germline V gene data show CDR1 as MNHEY and CDR2 as SMNVEV (reference sequence). V shed 6 bases, J shed 5 bases, and the junction held 12 bases outside the gene matches. CDR3 sequence (DNA): TGTGCCAGCAGCCCCAGGACTAGCGGGAGATTAGGGGAGACCCAGTACTTC. It encodes CASSPRTSGRLGETQYF.

This sequence joins TRBV7-9 and TRBJ2-5; 14 nucleotides match TRBD2. V gave up 1 base and J gave up 4 bases; unmatched junction bases: 8. The germline CDR1 and CDR2 sequences are SEHNR and FQNEAQ (reference sequence). The CDR3 loop spans 18 amino acids. The CDR3 DNA reads TGTGCCAGCAGCTTAGGGGGACTAGCGGGAGCAAGCCGAGAGACCCAGTACTTC. Translating it yields CASSLGGLAGASRETQYF.

This chain uses TRBV21-1 with TRBJ1-2; TRBD1, as called in the table, went unchecked against the DNA. TRBV21-1 is a pseudogene locus. The CDR3 has 14 residues. For the CDR3, the DNA is TGTGCCAGCACCGACAGGGGGATTGAGTATGGCTACACCTTC. As protein: CASTDRGIEYGYTF.

This rearrangement joins TRBV2 to TRBJ2-1; D ambiguous. CDR1 SNHLY and CDR2 FYNNEI come from the germline V gene. The CDR3 has 12 amino acids. V lost 3 bases and J 9 bases, leaving 9 bases between the germline ends. In nucleotides, the CDR3 is TGTGCCAGCAGTGATGTGCGTGGTGAGCAGTTCTTC. This encodes CASSDVRGEQFF.

This sequence joins TRBV30 and TRBJ1-3; 7 bases are shared with TRBD1. J gave up 10 bases and V 0 bases, and 3 bases lay outside the gene matches. The CDR3 length is 12 residues. Germline V gene data show CDR1 as GTSNPN and CDR2 as SVGIG (reference sequence). The CDR3 is CAWSVLQGTIYF. The CDR3 region has the DNA TGTGCCTGGAGTGTACTACAGGGGACCATATATTTT.

The chain combines TRBV30 with TRBJ1-2, with a possible D match to TRBD1 (5 bases). Germline CDR1 GTSNPN, CDR2 SVGIG (reference sequence). The CDR3 has 17 amino acids. V lost 2 bases and J 0 bases, leaving 19 bases between the germline ends. CDR3 in DNA: TGTGCCTGGAGTCCATCCCCCGGACGGACAACTAACTATGGCTACACCTTC. Its translation is CAWSPSPGRTTNYGYTF. Full variable domain (missing parts from reference TRBV30 and TRBJ1-2): SQTIHQWPATLVQPVGSPLSLECTVEGTSNPNLYWYRQAAGRGLQLLFYSVGIGQISSEVPQNLSASRPQDRQFILSSKKLLLSDSGFYLCAWSPSPGRTTNYGYTFGSGTRLTVV.

CDR3 DNA: TGTGCCAGCACCAACGGGGAGGGGCGGGAGCAGTACTTC. This gives the protein CASTNGEGREQYF. The J gene is TRBJ2-7, the V gene TRBV6-1; 7 nucleotides match TRBD2. Losses at the gene ends were 7 bases for V and 7 bases for J; bases not matched to a gene: 10. Germline V gives CDR1 MNHNS, CDR2 SASEGT. The CDR3 runs 13 residues.

The chain employs TRBV6-1 and TRBJ2-1, with TRBD2 as a possible D gene (6 bases). Between the trimmed V and J ends, which lost 1 base and 8 bases, there was a span of 21 bases. This CDR3 is 17 amino acids long. Germline CDR1 and CDR2: MNHNS and SASEGT. CDR3: CASSEGDGSEISDEQFF. CDR3 nucleotide sequence: TGTGCCAGCAGTGAAGGGGACGGGAGTGAGATTTCGGATGAGCAGTTCTTC.

The chain combines TRBV6-5 with TRBJ1-5, with D hard to call. There are 12 residues in the CDR3. The germline V and J ends were trimmed by 7 bases and 6 bases, with 10 bases remaining between them. Germline values: CDR1 MNHEY, CDR2 SVGAGI. CDR3 nucleotide sequence: TGTGCCAGCAATTCCGCGGGTCAGCCCCAGCATTTT. Translating gives CASNSAGQPQHF.

This chain links TRBV7-9 with TRBJ1-3; D is uncertain. V was pared by 1 base and J by 4 bases, with 11 bases between. The CDR3 is 15 amino acids. Germline V gene sequence: CDR1 SEHNR, CDR2 FQNEAQ (reference sequence). DNA for the CDR3: TGTGCCAGCAGCTTAGTTATCGGCAGGGGAAACACCATATATTTT. Amino acids: CASSLVIGRGNTIYF.

Concerning this clone itself: At one end, the junction sequence differs from germline, possibly due to a read error. The chain uses TRBV30 and TRBJ2-4; 7 bases map to TRBD1. This CDR3 has 11 residues. Germline V gene sequence: CDR1 GTSNPN, CDR2 SVGIG (reference sequence). CDR3 residues: CAWGQVNSQYF. The CDR3 DNA reads TGTGCCTGGGGACAGGTGAACAGTCAGTACTTC.

The chain joins TRBV7-2 to TRBJ1-1; D might be TRBD1 (6 bases). The CDR3 sequence is 17 residues long. CDR1 is SGHTA, CDR2 FQGNSA, per germline. Trimming stripped 0 bases from V and 0 bases from J, with 14 bases between. The CDR3: CASSLAPQGWVNTEAFF. CDR3 nucleotide sequence: TGTGCCAGCAGCTTAGCGCCTCAGGGGTGGGTGAACACTGAAGCTTTCTTT.

This chain uses TRBV7-7 with TRBJ2-1; D gene unclear. The germline V and J ends were trimmed by 3 bases and 5 bases, with 14 bases remaining between them. The CDR3 has 15 residues. Germline V gene sequence: CDR1 SSHAT, CDR2 FNYEAQ (reference sequence). The chain's CDR3 is CASSFGPAKNNEQFF. The CDR3 nucleotides are TGTGCCAGCAGCTTTGGGCCAGCAAAGAACAATGAGCAGTTCTTC.

This clone was counted a single time. The V call is TRBV10-3, the J call TRBJ2-3, with 8 bases identical to TRBD2. Germline V CDR1 and CDR2: ENHRY, SYGVKD. CDR3 length: 17 residues. J lost 6 bases, V lost 2 bases, and 13 bases had no gene match. The CDR3 DNA reads TGTGCCATCAGTGAGCGCCGCGGGGGGACTGCTTGGGATACGCAGTATTTT. Amino acid sequence: CAISERRGGTAWDTQYF.

This sequence joins TRBV6-5 and TRBJ2-7; D perhaps matches TRBD1 (6 bases). This CDR3 has 14 amino acids. Germline CDR1 is MNHEY and CDR2 is SVGAGI. V lost 6 bases and J 2 bases, leaving 14 bases between the germline ends. CDR3: CASRVAQGPYEQYF. CDR3 nucleotide sequence: TGTGCCAGCAGGGTGGCACAGGGTCCCTACGAGCAGTACTTC.

The chain uses TRBV7-2 and TRBJ2-3; 13 bases agree with TRBD2. Unmatched junction bases numbered 8, after V lost 5 bases and J lost 0 bases. Looked up from germline, CDR1 is SGHTA and CDR2 is FQGNSA. There are 18 residues in the CDR3. CDR3 residues: CASSQTLTSGGSTDTQYF. The DNA for the CDR3 is TGTGCCAGCAGCCAAACCTTGACTAGCGGGGGGAGCACAGATACGCAGTATTTT.

This clone was picked up a small number of times. V usage is TRBV5-4 and J usage is TRBJ2-2, with D perhaps matching TRBD1 (6 bases). This CDR3 comprises 15 residues. V was cut by 4 bases and J by 5 bases, with 15 bases left in between. Germline loops: CDR1 SGHNT, CDR2 YYREEE (reference sequence). CDR3 amino acids: CASSQDWTETGELFF. CDR3 sequence (DNA): TGTGCCAGCAGCCAAGATTGGACAGAGACCGGGGAGCTGTTTTTT. The whole variable domain, remainder taken from reference TRBV5-4 and TRBJ2-2, is ETGVTQSPTHLIKTRGQQVTLRCSSQSGHNTVSWYQQALGQGPQFIFQYYREEENGRGNFPPRFSGLQFPNYSSELNVNALELDDSALYLCASSQDWTETGELFFGEGSRLTVL.

This chain uses TRBV6-1 with TRBJ1-4; D might be TRBD1 (5 bases). The CDR3 covers 15 residues. The germline CDR1 and CDR2 sequences are MNHNS and SASEGT. Trimming took off 5 bases at V and 4 bases at J, with 14 bases between the two ends. The CDR3 coding sequence is TGTGCCAGCAGTTTTTGGCAGGGAAATAATGAAAAACTGTTTTTT. Translation gives CASSFWQGNNEKLFF.

With regard to this clone: Other DNA sequences in the sample encode the same CDR3. The chain recombines TRBV7-2 with TRBJ1-6, with D tentatively TRBD1 (6 bases). Germline V gene lookup returns CDR1 SGHTA and CDR2 FQGNSA. V was shortened by 5 bases and J by 7 bases, with 18 bases between the two germline ends. The CDR3 totals 16 residues. The CDR3 nucleotides read TGTGCCAGCAGCCCGACAGGAAGGAGTGGAAATTCACCCCTCCACTTT. Its translation: CASSPTGRSGNSPLHF.

This clone came up once. This chain uses TRBV30 with TRBJ2-7; D is possibly TRBD2 (5 bases). V lost 8 bases and J 2 bases, leaving 10 bases between the germline ends. This CDR3 has 11 amino acids. The germline V gene encodes CDR1 GTSNPN and CDR2 SVGIG (reference sequence). This CDR3 reads CAARDPYEQYF. DNA for the CDR3: TGTGCCGCCCGGGATCCCTACGAGCAGTACTTC. Full variable domain (missing parts from reference TRBV30 and TRBJ2-7): SQTIHQWPATLVQPVGSPLSLECTVEGTSNPNLYWYRQAAGRGLQLLFYSVGIGQISSEVPQNLSASRPQDRQFILSSKKLLLSDSGFYLCAARDPYEQYFGPGTRLTVT.

The chain recombines TRBV7-9 with TRBJ1-4; a weak D match, TRBD1 (5 bases). CDR1 is SEHNR, CDR2 FQNEAQ, per germline (reference sequence). CDR3 length: 15 amino acids. V was cut by 4 bases and J by 4 bases, with 13 bases left in between. CDR3 nucleotide sequence: TGTGCCAGCAGCTGGGGGGTTGGCGTTAATGAAAAACTGTTTTTT. Its protein product is CASSWGVGVNEKLFF. The entire variable domain, with the rest obtained from reference TRBV7-9 and TRBJ1-4, is as follows: DTGVSQNPRHKITKRGQNVTFRCDPISEHNRLYWYRQTLGQGPEFLTYFQNEAQLEKSRLLSDRFSAERPKGSFSTLEIQRTEQGDSAMYLCASSWGVGVNEKLFFGSGTQLSVL.

The genes are TRBV7-8 and TRBJ2-3, with TRBD2 matching over 7 bases. V dropped 0 bases and J dropped 0; count of bases not matched to a gene: 0. This CDR3 has 15 amino acids. The germline gives CDR1 SGHVS, CDR2 FQNEAQ. CDR3 DNA sequence: TGTGCCAGCAGCTTAGCTAGCGGGAGCACAGATACGCAGTATTTT. It encodes CASSLASGSTDTQYF.

The chain joins TRBV29-1 to TRBJ2-7; weak D call: TRBD2 (6 bases). The CDR3 has 13 residues. The ends were cut back, 7 bases at V and 2 bases at J, with 15 bases in the middle. From germline, CDR1 is SQVTM and CDR2 ANQGSEA. The CDR3 protein is CSALPRGAYEQYF. CDR3 sequence (DNA): TGCAGCGCCCTCCCCCGCGGGGCCTACGAGCAGTACTTC.

The rearrangement links TRBV6-1 to TRBJ1-1; D remains ambiguous. The CDR3 contains 13 residues. Germline loops: CDR1 MNHNS, CDR2 SASEGT. The V end was cut by 7 bases, the J end by 2 bases, with 11 bases between. CDR3 nucleotide sequence: TGTGCCAGCATGAGGACGGGAAACACTGAAGCTTTCTTT. It encodes CASMRTGNTEAFF.

The chain has TRBV5-1 and TRBJ2-7; 7 bases align to TRBD1. The CDR3 totals 14 residues. With 1 base clipped from V and 4 bases from J, the junction kept 5 bases outside the gene matches. Germline loops: CDR1 SGHRS, CDR2 YFSETQ. The chain's CDR3 is CASSLRGTEYEQYF. The CDR3 bases are TGCGCCAGCAGCTTGCGTGGGACAGAGTACGAGCAGTACTTC.

The chain has TRBV11-2 and TRBJ1-1; D unresolved. The CDR3 spans 13 residues. V lost 2 bases and J 6 bases, leaving 10 bases between the germline ends. CDR1 and CDR2 (germline): SGHAT, FQNNGV. CDR3 sequence reads: CASSLFPSPEAFF. The CDR3 nucleotides read TGTGCCAGCAGCTTATTCCCGAGCCCTGAAGCTTTCTTT.